The clone carrying this TCR beta chain was detected only once. As yet, its antigen is unknown. These data originate in a study of shared clonotypes between healthy human individuals. General study results and limits: Sequencing depth was predicted to influence how clonotypes are shared among donors.

The authors' processing: As immunoSEQ supplied junction-only sequences (without quality scores), filtering differed. The method was immunoSEQ multiplex PCR; TCRdb's version includes in-frame clones alone and lacks a portion of them. V and J calls and clone size are given by that table; D and trimming were obtained from the DNA. The sample has about 2.3 million clones; about 90% are singletons. The V and J ends lost 3 bases and 9 bases respectively, with 7 bases between them. Germline CDR1 is SGHNT and CDR2 is YYREEE (reference sequence). The CDR3 has 11 residues. Sequenced input: naive CD4+ T cells from PBMCs. As to subset: CD45RA+ positively selected. The clonotype originates from a man aged 18 to 30 in good health. Some clones in this sample may be carry-over from other donors' samples. The V call is TRBV5-4, the J call TRBJ2-1, with unresolved D. This chain's CDR3 is CASSSLSEQFF. CDR3 coding DNA: TGTGCCAGCAGCTCCCTAAGTGAGCAGTTCTTC.